The clone carrying this T cell receptor beta chain was seen a handful of times. This record belongs to a study of T cells after yellow fever vaccination. Study-wide background: Preparation of the low-cell-number fractions used SMART-Seq v4 Ultra Low Input.

The 5'RACE template-switching step produced TCR cDNA and added a universal primer site and UMIs. Via MiXCR, TCRdb re-called the 5' RACE reads, giving one row per CDR3 protein. This table has some 52,000 distinct CDR3 sequences, 6.6% appearing once. The study's findings and limits: The CD4 and CD8 compartments had a small share of their clonotypes in common. Clones that expanded after primary vaccination mostly reappeared after the booster (nearly 98% CD4, approximately 85% CD8).

This sequence was found in a young man who received the YFV17D yellow fever vaccine. The sample consisted of CD8+ T cells not binding an NS4B(214-222) dextramer, sorted from PBMCs, taken 35 to 50 days after the first yellow fever vaccination.

The DNA for the CDR3 is TGTGCCACCAGTGGGACAACCGGGGAGCTGTTTTTT. Residues: CATSGTTGELFF. The chain has TRBV24-1 and TRBJ2-2; D perhaps matches TRBD1 (5 bases). Trimming cost V 5 bases and J 5 bases, with 5 bases left between them. Germline CDR1 and CDR2: KGHDR and SFDVKD. The CDR3 has 12 amino acids.